Listed below are T cell receptor beta chains from one sample, sequenced in a study of technical replicates of blood from a few donors. Produced via immunoSEQ multiplex PCR; TCRdb's table is partial and in-frame only. The table has around 70,000 clones, approximately 97% seen once. What was sequenced was T cells isolated from PBMCs. The receptors were sampled from a human donor in good health. Both conserved end residues are part of each CDR3. Each record gives: V gene, clone size, D gene, J gene, CDR3 protein, CDR3 DNA. D genes are given only for firm matches. The size of a clone is reported for some rows only, either as once, few or many, or as a class for expanded clones.

TRBV6-1	few	TRBD2	TRBJ2-3	CASSETGGTGTDTQYF	TGTGCCAGCAGTGAAACCGGGGGGACGGGAACAGATACGCAGTATTTT
TRBV6-1	NA	NA	TRBJ1-5	CASKRTAYSNQPQHF	TGTGCCAGCAAAAGGACAGCGTATAGCAATCAGCCCCAGCATTTT
TRBV7-8	NA	TRBD1	TRBJ1-1	CASSPTGGRGAFF	TGTGCCAGCAGCCCTACAGGGGGCAGAGGGGCTTTCTTT
TRBV14	NA	NA	TRBJ2-1	CASSQIPLRGYNEQFF	TGTGCCAGCAGCCAGATACCCCTCCGCGGGTACAATGAGCAGTTCTTC
TRBV28	NA	NA	TRBJ1-1	CASSAIRGVFF	TGTGCCAGCAGTGCAATACGGGGGGTTTTCTTT
TRBV29-1	NA	NA	TRBJ2-7	CSVEDQAGTYEQYF	TGCAGCGTTGAAGATCAGGCAGGGACCTACGAGCAGTACTTC
TRBV20-1	NA	NA	TRBJ1-1	CSAPRGWAAFF	TGCAGTGCCCCGAGGGGGTGGGCAGCTTTCTTT
TRBV18	NA	NA	TRBJ1-5	CASSSGNQPQHF	TGTGCCAGCTCCAGCGGCAATCAGCCCCAGCATTTT
TRBV5-6	NA	NA	TRBJ1-1	CASSLYGLTNTEAFF	TGTGCCAGCAGCCTATACGGACTGACGAACACTGAAGCTTTCTTT
TRBV2	NA	TRBD1	TRBJ1-2	CASSGTGGFANYGYTF	TGTGCCAGCAGTGGGACAGGGGGCTTTGCTAACTATGGCTACACCTTC
TRBV4-2	NA	NA	TRBJ2-1	CASSQGASAYNEQFF	TGTGCCAGCAGCCAAGGGGCGTCGGCCTACAATGAGCAGTTCTTC
TRBV6-5	NA	TRBD1	TRBJ1-3	CASSYRQGGNTIYF	TGTGCCAGCAGTTACCGACAGGGGGGAAACACCATATATTTT
TRBV7-9	NA	NA	TRBJ2-5	CASTGGQETQYF	TGTGCCAGCACCGGAGGGCAAGAGACCCAGTACTTC
TRBV4-2	NA	TRBD2	TRBJ2-2	CASSQSTSGGATGELFF	TGTGCCAGCAGCCAAAGTACTAGCGGGGGGGCCACCGGGGAGCTGTTTTTT
TRBV11-2	NA	TRBD1	TRBJ1-4	CASSTERGQGKLFF	TGTGCCAGCAGCACCGAAAGGGGGCAGGGAAAACTGTTTTTT
TRBV5-5	NA	NA	TRBJ1-1	CASSLVPQEHTEAFF	TGTGCCAGCAGCTTGGTACCACAGGAACACACTGAAGCTTTCTTT
TRBV19	NA	TRBD1	TRBJ1-4	CASSTRDSENEKLFF	TGTGCCAGTAGTACCCGGGACAGTGAGAATGAAAAACTGTTTTTT
TRBV5-4	NA	NA	TRBJ2-2	CASSPDTYTGELFF	TGTGCCAGCAGCCCCGACACATACACCGGGGAGCTGTTTTTT
TRBV5-1	NA	NA	TRBJ2-6	CATASLAGHGANVLTF	TGCGCCACCGCTTCCTTGGCTGGGCACGGGGCCAACGTCCTGACTTTC
TRBV6-4	NA	TRBD1	TRBJ1-2	CASRDRRSYGYTF	TGTGCCAGCAGGGACAGGAGATCGTACGGCTACACCTTC
TRBV11-3	NA	NA	TRBJ1-1	CASSNRGEAFF	TGTGCCAGCAGCAACCGGGGTGAAGCTTTCTTT
TRBV5-1	NA	NA	TRBJ1-1	CASTSAWNTEAFF	TGCGCCAGCACCTCTGCGTGGAACACTGAAGCTTTCTTT
TRBV7-9	NA	NA	TRBJ2-5	CASRQARLGPPETQYF	TGTGCCAGCAGACAAGCGAGGTTGGGGCCCCCCGAGACCCAGTACTTC
TRBV13	NA	NA	TRBJ1-3	CASSWELGGSLGNTIYF	TGTGCCAGCAGCTGGGAGTTGGGCGGGTCGCTCGGAAACACCATATATTTT
TRBV28	NA	NA	TRBJ1-5	CASRSLSNQPQHF	TGTGCCAGCAGGTCCCTTAGCAATCAGCCCCAGCATTTT
TRBV21-1	NA	NA	TRBJ2-7	CASSKGVSPYEQYF	TGTGCCAGCAGCAAAGGAGTGTCCCCCTACGAGCAGTACTTC
TRBV6-5	NA	NA	TRBJ1-5	CASKSGNQPQHF	TGTGCCAGCAAGTCAGGGAACCAGCCCCAGCATTTT
TRBV29-1	NA	NA	TRBJ1-3	CSVAAVGTIYF	TGCAGCGTCGCCGCCGTCGGCACCATATATTTT
TRBV5-1	NA	NA	TRBJ1-6	CASSLVDSAAVTF	TGCGCCAGCAGCTTGGTCGACAGCGCCGCCGTTACCTTT
TRBV7-9	NA	NA	TRBJ2-2	CARDQGTPGELFF	TGTGCCAGAGACCAGGGTACCCCCGGGGAGCTGTTTTTT
TRBV28	NA	NA	TRBJ2-2	CASSLSSQGTGELFF	TGTGCCAGCAGTTTAAGTTCGCAGGGCACCGGGGAGCTGTTTTTT
TRBV9	NA	TRBD1	TRBJ2-2	CASNPGGQGFAGELFF	TGTGCCAGCAATCCCGGAGGACAGGGGTTCGCCGGGGAGCTGTTTTTT
TRBV12-5	NA	TRBD1	TRBJ1-1	CASGLAAGGTDTEAFF	TGTGCTAGTGGTTTGGCGGCAGGGGGCACGGACACTGAAGCTTTCTTT
TRBV15	NA	NA	TRBJ1-3	CATSRHYPGQGNTIYF	TGTGCCACCAGCAGGCACTATCCAGGGCAGGGAAACACCATATATTTT
TRBV18	NA	NA	TRBJ2-3	CASSPVQGELGTQYF	TGTGCCAGCTCACCAGTACAGGGAGAGTTAGGTACGCAGTATTTT
TRBV4-1	NA	TRBD2	TRBJ2-1	CASSQVGGGRNNEQFF	TGCGCCAGCAGCCAAGTCGGGGGGGGACGGAACAATGAGCAGTTCTTC
TRBV29-1	NA	NA	TRBJ2-3	CSTLPFGTHGTGTQYF	TGCAGCACTTTGCCCTTCGGCACCCATGGCACGGGTACGCAGTATTTT
TRBV18	NA	NA	TRBJ2-7	CASSVQGGRWDEQYF	TGTGCCAGCTCAGTTCAAGGGGGAAGATGGGACGAGCAGTACTTC
TRBV9	NA	NA	TRBJ1-1	CASSVDGGGNEAFF	TGTGCCAGCAGCGTAGACGGTGGGGGGAATGAAGCTTTCTTT
TRBV15	NA	NA	TRBJ2-7	CATSRAATPYEQYF	TGTGCCACCAGCAGAGCCGCGACACCCTACGAGCAGTACTTC
TRBV5-8	NA	NA	TRBJ2-1	CASSLALHTRGEQFF	TGTGCCAGCAGCTTGGCCTTACATACAAGGGGTGAGCAGTTCTTC
TRBV5-1	NA	NA	TRBJ1-4	CASSPVSGNEKLFF	TGCGCCAGCAGTCCCGTGAGTGGTAATGAAAAACTGTTTTTT
TRBV25-1	NA	TRBD1	TRBJ2-7	CASSGIGDRVEKF	TGTGCCAGCAGTGGGATTGGGGACAGGGTTGAAAAGTTC
TRBV28	NA	NA	TRBJ2-7	CASTPQGFNYEQYF	TGTGCCAGCACCCCCCAGGGGTTCAACTACGAGCAGTACTTC
TRBV19	NA	NA	TRBJ1-5	CASSQVDVNQPQHF	TGTGCCAGTAGTCAGGTTGATGTAAATCAGCCCCAGCATTTT
TRBV7-6	NA	TRBD1	TRBJ2-7	CASFSTGQHNYEQYF	TGTGCCAGCTTTTCTACGGGACAGCACAACTACGAGCAGTACTTC
TRBV7-2	NA	TRBD2	TRBJ2-7	CASSLFGTSGSFSLEQYF	TGTGCCAGCAGCTTGTTTGGGACTAGCGGGAGTTTTAGTCTCGAGCAGTACTTC
TRBV29-1	NA	NA	TRBJ2-7	CSVEDRHTEQYF	TGCAGCGTTGAAGATCGACACACCGAGCAGTACTTC
TRBV6-5	NA	TRBD2	TRBJ2-3	CASSYSTSGILIQYF	TGTGCCAGCAGTTACTCGACTAGCGGGATTTTAATTCAGTATTTT
TRBV9	NA	TRBD2	TRBJ2-2	CASSQTSGGSPGELFF	TGTGCCAGCAGCCAAACTAGCGGGGGATCCCCCGGGGAGCTGTTTTTT
TRBV11-2	once	TRBD2	TRBJ2-3	CASSSRGRVGIPDTQYF	TGTGCCAGCAGCTCACGGGGGAGGGTAGGCATCCCAGATACGCAGTATTTT
TRBV7-9	NA	TRBD1	TRBJ2-7	CASSLRTGGVYEQYF	TGTGCCAGCAGCTTACGGACAGGGGGCGTTTACGAGCAGTACTTC
TRBV6-6	NA	NA	TRBJ2-4	CASSKEGGGKNIQYF	TGTGCCAGCAGTAAGGAGGGAGGGGGCAAAAACATTCAGTACTTC
TRBV28	NA	NA	TRBJ1-5	CASSPGQTYNQPQHF	TGTGCCAGCAGCCCTGGACAGACCTACAATCAGCCCCAGCATTTT
TRBV7-9	once	NA	TRBJ1-3	CASRQPSSGNTIYF	TGTGCCAGCCGACAGCCGAGCTCTGGAAACACCATATATTTT
TRBV7-9	NA	NA	TRBJ1-2	CASSSGLVGHLYTF	TGTGCCAGCAGCTCCGGCCTCGTTGGACATCTCTACACCTTC
TRBV11-2	NA	NA	TRBJ2-3	CASSYGGDTQYF	TGTGCCAGCAGCTACGGGGGAGATACGCAGTATTTT
TRBV28	NA	TRBD2	TRBJ2-2	CASSPGLAGVAAAVTGELFF	TGTGCCAGCAGTCCGGGACTAGCGGGAGTAGCTGCTGCCGTCACCGGGGAGCTGTTTTTT
TRBV12-5	NA	NA	TRBJ1-5	CASDPPGVQHF	TGTGCTAGTGATCCTCCCGGGGTTCAGCATTTT
TRBV27	NA	TRBD2	TRBJ2-5	CASSLTHLGGETQYF	TGTGCCAGCAGTTTGACCCACTTGGGGGGGGAGACCCAGTACTTC